This T cell receptor (beta chain) derives from a study of molecular identifiers for immune sequencing clone quantification (dated by TCRdb to 2016 to 2019). About the full investigation: For a replicate experiment, the RNA from either 20,000 or 100,000 naive CD8 T cells was divided into five aliquots, and four of those aliquots went on to sequencing. This methods study used CD8 T cells to benchmark TCR RNA copy counting and molecular-identifier clustering-based TCR repertoire sequencing (MIDCIRS).

Overall study results and their limits: Highly expanded clone sizes could be underestimated because identical TCR molecules may share a barcode. The naive libraries included spiked-in Jurkat TCR RNA (10 copies' worth), and this Jurkat TCR RNA is not part of the donor repertoire. When barcode sub-clustering was omitted, TCR diversity was inflated by chimeric consensus sequences, with chimeras reaching as high as 47%. A single cell's worth of spiked-in Jurkat TCR RNA was reported detectable even among 850,000 to 1,000,000 naive CD8 T cells. In CMV-specific effector cells, clones with more than 20 RNA copies accounted for over 97% of molecules, whereas in naive cells such clones accounted for under 1%. Modeling estimated around 3.2 recovered TCR RNA copies per cell, compared with 9.5 to 10 by digital PCR, which implies approximately 30% capture efficiency.

Regarding this clonotype: No antigen is known for it. It may be a read error: a sequence one base away is much more abundant.

Library generation was performed with PCR. The reads were generated on an Illumina HiSeq 4000. Preparation of bulk TCR libraries followed a previously described approach, with the TCR primers listed in Table S5. Purification of total RNA was performed with the Qiagen AllPrep DNA/RNA kit. Before analysis, reads from multiple sequencing runs of one library were combined. For the original study's pipeline: Reads were retained only if their TCR constant sequence matched exactly, and those retained reads were trimmed to 150 nt and grouped according to their 12-nt molecular barcodes. Reads within each barcode group were sub-clustered using a 15% Levenshtein threshold, and quality-weighted consensus sequences were constructed for each RNA molecule. Non-functional sequences were filtered out, along with any lower-count sequence sitting one edit away from another sequence. Based on fitting two negative binomial distributions, any barcode sub-cluster with under 20% of the maximum read count was discarded. TCRdb trimmed the raw reads at Q25, called clones with MiXCR and kept productive beta chains. Each record represents a unique CDR3 protein, reported with the most common genes and DNA among its rows. In this record, the V and J calls reflect TCRdb's handling and not the investigators' own analysis. The sample includes about 640,000 distinct CDR3 sequences, with about 20% observed a single time. The ten largest make up 0.85% of the sample.

Libraries of naive CD8 T cells were built from anywhere between roughly 17,000 and 1,000,000 sorted cells, with 10%, 30% or 50% of the purified RNA used. Naive CD8 T cells were FACS-sorted as CD8+CD4-CCR7+CD45RA+ on a BD FACSAria II into RLT Plus buffer. Detection sensitivity was tested by spiking Jurkat RNA equal to some 11 TCR copies' worth into samples containing roughly 19,000-1,100,000 naive CD8 T cells. Enrichment of CD8 T cells was performed with RosetteSep CD8+ T Cell Enrichment Cocktail and Ficoll-Paque, after which ACK red cell lysis was carried out. The germline V gene supplies CDR1 SQVTM and CDR2 ANQGSEA. The CDR3 contains 13 residues, cysteine and phenylalanine counted. The CDR3 DNA has 39 bases and is translated from base 1. V trim: 5 bases; J trim: 3 bases; unmatched bases: 5.

Material for sequencing was naive CD8+ T cells from blood, with Jurkat cell RNA spiked in. The cell subset or site label here, explained by the study, means: FACS-sorted CD8+CD4-CCR7+CD45RA+ naive T cells. The sequence was collected from a human donor in good health. Some libraries in this study had Jurkat cell RNA spiked in. The rearranged chain carries TRBV29-1 and TRBJ2-7, and TRBD1 aligns with 9 junction nucleotides. The bases read TGCAGCGTTAACACAGGGGGCGGCTACGAGCAGTACTTC. Translated, it reads CSVNTGGGYEQYF.